This T cell receptor beta chain derives from a study of blood T cell repertoires in COVID-19. Study as a whole: T cells, B-cell-depleted T cells, or PBMCs provided the cDNA or gDNA that served as material.

CDR3 length: 15 amino acids. Germline V gives CDR1 SGDLS, CDR2 YYNGEE. Unmatched junction bases numbered 10, after V lost 2 bases and J lost 6 bases. How the authors handled the data: Researchers report that nucleated cell counts were estimated from reference gene primer amplification. The assay was immunoSEQ multiplex PCR, and TCRdb's table has in-frame clones only and misses some. V, J and clone size reflect that table, while D and trimming were determined from the DNA. The sample gives approximately 210,000 clones, around 88% of which show up once; roughly 15% is in the top ten. Participant age was roughly 18 to 95 years, and participants resided in approximately 25 US areas. Cohort assignment relied on participant-reported clinical history.

The sequenced sample consisted of PBMCs or T cells enriched from blood (not recorded which). The chain carries TRBV9 and TRBJ2-5; 7 nucleotides match TRBD2. This receptor was taken from a woman aged 50 to 60 with acute COVID-19. CDR3 DNA sequence: TGTGCCAGCAGCGTGAGAGCGGGGACCGGGAAGACCCAGTACTTC. Translating gives CASSVRAGTGKTQYF. The whole variable domain, remainder taken from reference TRBV9 and TRBJ2-5, is DSGVTQTPKHLITATGQRVTLRCSPRSGDLSVYWYQQSLDQGLQFLIQYYNGEERAKGNILERFSAQQFPDLHSELNLSSLELGDSALYFCASSVRAGTGKTQYFGPGTRLLVL.